Listed here are 14 T cell receptor beta chains from one sample, sequenced in a study of OX40 agonist ivuxolimab in advanced cancers. Libraries were prepared through the immunoSEQ multiplex PCR assay. Drawn from immuneACCESS, this table holds only the in-frame rearrangements with V and J called that TCRdb kept. Clones are partly lost; checked studies trace under half to an unresolved V gene and leave the rest unexplained. For this sample the table gives tens of thousands of clones, of which roughly 87% were detected only once. Approximately 14% of the sample belongs to the ten largest clones. The sample here was CD4+ or CD8+ T cells sorted from blood, taken in a trial of the OX40 agonist ivuxolimab. These receptors were collected from an adult with an advanced solid tumor such as melanoma, head and neck, liver or kidney cancer.

The V call is TRBV7-3, the J call TRBJ2-1; D perhaps matches TRBD1 (6 bases). This CDR3 spans 16 amino acids. Trimming stripped 5 bases from V and 6 bases from J, with 20 bases between. The germline CDR1 and CDR2 sequences are SGHTA and FQGTGA. CDR3 loop: CASSRTANWEANEQFF. In nucleotides, the CDR3 is TGTGCCAGCAGCCGGACAGCGAATTGGGAAGCCAATGAGCAGTTCTTC.

The J gene is TRBJ1-5, the V gene TRBV27; D is ambiguous. The germline gives CDR1 MNHEY, CDR2 SMNVEV (reference sequence). CDR3 size: 15 residues. The ends were cut back, 3 bases at V and 1 base at J, with 10 bases in the middle. This chain's CDR3 is CASSLLGTSNQPQHF. Here the CDR3 DNA reads TGTGCCAGCAGTTTGCTGGGTACGAGCAATCAGCCCCAGCATTTT.

This clone qualifies as medium-sized. The rearrangement joins TRBV19 to TRBJ1-1; D unclear. Germline loops: CDR1 LNHDA, CDR2 SQIVND (reference sequence). The CDR3 extends over 16 amino acids. V was cut by 3 bases and J by 3 bases, with 17 bases left in between. The CDR3 sequence: CASSMETFIRDTEAFF. The CDR3 DNA is TGTGCCAGTAGTATGGAAACCTTCATTAGGGACACTGAAGCTTTCTTT.

A remark on this clone: Other DNA sequences of this sample code for an identical CDR3. The V call is TRBV7-9, the J call TRBJ2-2; D ambiguous. This CDR3 is built from 13 residues. Trimming removed 5 bases at V and 5 bases at J, with 9 bases between. Germline V lookup: CDR1 SEHNR, CDR2 FQNEAQ (reference sequence). The DNA of the CDR3 is TGTGCCAGCAGCCTGAGTGGTACCGGGGAGCTGTTTTTT. It yields the protein CASSLSGTGELFF.

The V and J genes are TRBV11-3 and TRBJ1-1; 7 bases line up with TRBD1. Germline V gene lookup returns CDR1 SGHNT and CDR2 YENEEA. The CDR3 extends over 15 amino acids. Germline trimming cut 5 bases from V and 4 bases from J; bases unmatched to any gene: 10. This chain's CDR3 is CASSPRGQSATEAFF. DNA for the CDR3: TGTGCCAGCAGCCCAAGGGGGCAGAGTGCCACTGAAGCTTTCTTT. The complete variable domain, with remaining parts taken from reference TRBV11-3 and TRBJ1-1, reads EAGVVQSPRYKIIEKKQPVAFWCNPISGHNTLYWYLQNLGQGPELLIRYENEEAVDDSQLPKDRFSAERLKGVDSTLKIQPAELGDSAVYLCASSPRGQSATEAFFGQGTRLTVV.

As to this clone: Other nucleotide sequences from this sample produce the same CDR3. V is TRBV28 and J is TRBJ1-1; unclear D gene. V was pared by 6 bases and J by 3 bases, with 8 bases between. Germline CDR1 reads MDHEN; CDR2 reads SYDVKM. The CDR3 is 12 amino acids. CDR3 region: CASSFFHTEAFF. CDR3 coding DNA: TGTGCCAGCAGCTTTTTTCACACTGAAGCTTTCTTT. Full variable domain (rest looked up from reference TRBV28 and TRBJ1-1): DVKVTQSSRYLVKRTGEKVFLECVQDMDHENMFWYRQDPGLGLRLIYFSYDVKMKEKGDIPEGYSVSREKKERFSLILESASTNQTSMYLCASSFFHTEAFFGQGTRLTVV.

The chain links TRBV6-6 to TRBJ2-1; D not resolved. This CDR3 region has 14 residues. Germline CDR1 MNHNY, CDR2 SVGAGI (reference sequence). Trimming removed 5 bases at V and 0 bases at J, with 8 bases between. For the CDR3, the DNA is TGTGCCAGCAGTGGGAAGAGCTCCTACAATGAGCAGTTCTTC. Protein: CASSGKSSYNEQFF.

V is TRBV7-9 and J is TRBJ1-5; D may be TRBD1 (6 bases). The CDR3 is made up of 14 amino acids. Germline values: CDR1 SEHNR, CDR2 FQNEAQ (reference sequence). Trimming pared 6 bases from V and 11 bases from J, leaving 20 bases between. Written as DNA, the CDR3 is TGTGCCAGCAGTTCCCTATGGGGGGACACGGCCCAGCATTTT. This gives the protein CASSSLWGDTAQHF.

The rearrangement links TRBV5-1 to TRBJ2-1; D is unclear. Germline V gene lookup returns CDR1 SGHRS and CDR2 YFSETQ. This CDR3 spans 14 amino acids. V was shortened by 0 bases and J by 8 bases, with 12 bases between the two germline ends. This chain's CDR3 is CASSLEARVDEQFF. CDR3 bases: TGCGCCAGCAGCTTGGAAGCTAGAGTCGATGAGCAGTTCTTC.

The V call is TRBV7-6, the J call TRBJ2-1, with unresolved D. This CDR3 is built from 14 residues. Trimming shortened V by 3 bases and J by 4 bases, and 10 bases separated the two germline ends. The germline gives CDR1 SGHVS, CDR2 FNYEAQ. The CDR3 spells CASSLQLGYNEQFF. Here the CDR3 DNA reads TGTGCCAGCAGCTTGCAATTGGGGTACAATGAGCAGTTCTTC.

This chain connects TRBV14 to TRBJ2-7; the D is unclear. Trimming took 1 base from V and 3 from J, leaving 7 bases between them. This CDR3 spans 13 amino acids. Germline CDR1 is SGHDN and CDR2 is FVKESK. CDR3 loop: CASSQARFYEQYF. The CDR3 DNA reads as TGTGCCAGCAGCCAAGCCAGATTCTACGAGCAGTACTTC.

The CDR3 DNA reads TGCGCCAGCAGCCAAGATTTCGGGCAGGGGACCACAGATACGCAGTATTTT. Its translation: CASSQDFGQGTTDTQYF. The rearrangement joins TRBV4-3 to TRBJ2-3, with D perhaps matching TRBD1 (6 bases). The CDR3 is 17 residues long. Germline V CDR1 and CDR2: LGHNA, YSLEER. The V end was cut by 0 bases, the J end by 2 bases, with 15 bases between.

The genes are TRBV13 and TRBJ1-2; D gene unclear. V shed 2 bases and J shed 7 bases, with 8 bases lying between them. The CDR3 is 12 residues long. Germline-derived CDR1 and CDR2 are PRHDT and FYEKMQ (reference sequence). The CDR3 DNA reads as TGTGCCAGCAGCTTAAGAAAAAGTGGCTACACCTTC. Its translation: CASSLRKSGYTF.

The gene calls are TRBV28 and TRBJ2-2; 14 bases map to TRBD2. The CDR3 sequence is 19 residues long. Germline V gives CDR1 MDHEN, CDR2 SYDVKM. Trimming at V came to 4 bases and at J to 7 bases, leaving 14 bases not matched to a gene. CDR3 nucleotides: TGTGCCAGCAGTTCCCGGGACAGACTAGCGGGAGGGCAAGGCGGGGAGCTGTTTTTT. It translates to CASSSRDRLAGGQGGELFF. Using reference TRBV28 and TRBJ2-2 for the parts outside the CDR3, the full variable domain is DVKVTQSSRYLVKRTGEKVFLECVQDMDHENMFWYRQDPGLGLRLIYFSYDVKMKEKGDIPEGYSVSREKKERFSLILESASTNQTSMYLCASSSRDRLAGGQGGELFFGEGSRLTVL.